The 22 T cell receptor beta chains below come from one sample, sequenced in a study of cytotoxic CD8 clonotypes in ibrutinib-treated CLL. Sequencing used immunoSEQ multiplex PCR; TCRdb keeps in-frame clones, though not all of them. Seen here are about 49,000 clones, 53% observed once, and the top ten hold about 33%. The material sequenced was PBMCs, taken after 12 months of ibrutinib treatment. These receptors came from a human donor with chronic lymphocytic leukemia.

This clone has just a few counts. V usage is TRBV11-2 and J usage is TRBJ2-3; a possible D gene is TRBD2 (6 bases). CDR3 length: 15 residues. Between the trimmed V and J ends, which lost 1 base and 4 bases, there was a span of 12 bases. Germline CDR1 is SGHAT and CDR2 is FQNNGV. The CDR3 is CASSLGGRWSDTQYF. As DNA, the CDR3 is TGTGCCAGCAGCTTAGGGGGGAGGTGGTCAGATACGCAGTATTTT.

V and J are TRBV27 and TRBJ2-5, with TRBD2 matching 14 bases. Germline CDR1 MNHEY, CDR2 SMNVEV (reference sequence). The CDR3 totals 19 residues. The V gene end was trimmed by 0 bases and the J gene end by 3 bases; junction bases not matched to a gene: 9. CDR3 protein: CASSLSTTSGGGREETQYF. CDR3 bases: TGTGCCAGCAGTTTATCGACGACTAGCGGGGGGGGTCGTGAAGAGACCCAGTACTTC.

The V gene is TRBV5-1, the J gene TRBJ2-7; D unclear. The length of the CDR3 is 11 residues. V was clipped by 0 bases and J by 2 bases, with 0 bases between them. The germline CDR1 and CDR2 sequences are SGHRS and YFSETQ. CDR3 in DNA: TGCGCCAGCAGCTTGGCCTACGAGCAGTACTTC. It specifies CASSLAYEQYF. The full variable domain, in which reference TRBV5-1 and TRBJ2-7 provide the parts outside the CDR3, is KAGVTQTPRYLIKTRGQQVTLSCSPISGHRSVSWYQQTPGQGLQFLFEYFSETQRNKGNFPGRFSGRQFSNSRSEMNVSTLELGDSALYLCASSLAYEQYFGPGTRLTVT.

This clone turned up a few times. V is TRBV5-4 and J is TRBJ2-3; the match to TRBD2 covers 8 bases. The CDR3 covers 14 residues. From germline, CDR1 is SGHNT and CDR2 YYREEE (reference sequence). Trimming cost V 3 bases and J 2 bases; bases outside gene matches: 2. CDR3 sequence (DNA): TGTGCCAGCAGCTCGACTAGCGTCACAGATACGCAGTATTTT. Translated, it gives CASSSTSVTDTQYF.

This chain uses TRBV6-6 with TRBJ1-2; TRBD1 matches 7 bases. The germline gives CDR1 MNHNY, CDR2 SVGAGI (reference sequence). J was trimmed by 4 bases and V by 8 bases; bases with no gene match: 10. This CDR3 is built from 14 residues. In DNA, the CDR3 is TGTGCCAGCTCTCAAGGGGGCGGCCTCTATGGCTACACCTTC. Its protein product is CASSQGGGLYGYTF.

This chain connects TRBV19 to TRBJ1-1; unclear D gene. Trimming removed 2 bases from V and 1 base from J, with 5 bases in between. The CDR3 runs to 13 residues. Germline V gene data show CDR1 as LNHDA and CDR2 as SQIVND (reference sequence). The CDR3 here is CASSISKNTEAFF. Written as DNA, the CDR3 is TGTGCCAGTAGTATAAGTAAGAACACTGAAGCTTTCTTT. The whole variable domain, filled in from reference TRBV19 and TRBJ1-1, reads DGGITQSPKYLFRKEGQNVTLSCEQNLNHDAMYWYRQDPGQGLRLIYYSQIVNDFQKGDIAEGYSVSREKKESFPLTVTSAQKNPTAFYLCASSISKNTEAFFGQGTRLTVV.

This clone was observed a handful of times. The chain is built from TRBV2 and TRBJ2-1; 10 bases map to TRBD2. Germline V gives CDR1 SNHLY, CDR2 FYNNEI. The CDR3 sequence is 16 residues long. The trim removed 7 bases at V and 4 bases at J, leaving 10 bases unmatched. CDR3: CASKHEAGGHYNEQFF. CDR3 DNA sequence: TGTGCCAGCAAACACGAAGCGGGAGGGCATTACAATGAGCAGTTCTTC.

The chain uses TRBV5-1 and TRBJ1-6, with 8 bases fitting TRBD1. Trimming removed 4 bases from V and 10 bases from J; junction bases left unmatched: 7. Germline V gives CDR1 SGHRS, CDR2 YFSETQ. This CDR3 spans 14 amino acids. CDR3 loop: CASSGAQGESPLHF. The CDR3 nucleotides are TGCGCCAGCAGCGGAGCACAGGGGGAATCACCCCTCCACTTT.

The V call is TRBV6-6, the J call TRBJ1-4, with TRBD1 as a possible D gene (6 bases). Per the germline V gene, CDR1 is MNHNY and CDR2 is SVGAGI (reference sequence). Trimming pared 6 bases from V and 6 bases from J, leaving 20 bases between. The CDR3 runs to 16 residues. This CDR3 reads CASSAGKQGLDEKLFF. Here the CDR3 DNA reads TGTGCCAGCAGCGCAGGGAAACAGGGTTTGGATGAAAAACTGTTTTTT.

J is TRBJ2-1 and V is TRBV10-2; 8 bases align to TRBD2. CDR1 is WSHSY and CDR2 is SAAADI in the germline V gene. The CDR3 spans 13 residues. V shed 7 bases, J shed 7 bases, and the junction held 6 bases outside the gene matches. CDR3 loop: CASIGLAENEQFF. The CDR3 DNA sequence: TGCGCCAGCATCGGACTAGCCGAGAATGAGCAGTTCTTC.

The CDR3 sequence: CASSESEGFLAFF. The CDR3 nucleotides read TGTGCCAGCAGTGAATCGGAGGGATTTTTAGCTTTCTTT. The J gene is TRBJ1-1, the V gene TRBV6-1; D not resolved. Germline V gene sequence: CDR1 MNHNS, CDR2 SASEGT. The CDR3 has 13 residues. V gave up 2 bases and J gave up 10 bases, with 14 bases separating them.

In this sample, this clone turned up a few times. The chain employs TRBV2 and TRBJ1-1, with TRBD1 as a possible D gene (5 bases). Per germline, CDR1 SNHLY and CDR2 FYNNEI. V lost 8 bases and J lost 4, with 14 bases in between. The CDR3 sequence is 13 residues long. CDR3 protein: CASGGGAATEAFF. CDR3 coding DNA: TGTGCCAGCGGGGGAGGGGCTGCCACTGAAGCTTTCTTT.

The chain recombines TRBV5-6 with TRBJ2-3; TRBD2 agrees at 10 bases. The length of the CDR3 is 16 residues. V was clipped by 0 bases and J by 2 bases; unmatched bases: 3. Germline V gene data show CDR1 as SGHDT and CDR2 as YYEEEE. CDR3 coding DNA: TGTGCCAGCAGCTTGGTCGGGACTAGCGCCACAGATACGCAGTATTTT. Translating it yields CASSLVGTSATDTQYF.

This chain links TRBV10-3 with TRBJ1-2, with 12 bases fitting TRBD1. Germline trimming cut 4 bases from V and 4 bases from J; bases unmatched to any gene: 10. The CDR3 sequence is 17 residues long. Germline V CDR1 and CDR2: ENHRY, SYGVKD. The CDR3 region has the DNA TGTGCCATCAGTGCCGGGGGACAGGGGGCATTGAGCTATGGCTACACCTTC. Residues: CAISAGGQGALSYGYTF.

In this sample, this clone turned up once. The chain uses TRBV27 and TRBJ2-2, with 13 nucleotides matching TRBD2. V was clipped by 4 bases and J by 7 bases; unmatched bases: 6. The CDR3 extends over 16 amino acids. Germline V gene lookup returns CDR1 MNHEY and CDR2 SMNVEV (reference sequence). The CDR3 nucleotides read TGTGCCAGCAGTTCAGGACTAGCGGGAGTCATCGGGGAGCTGTTTTTT. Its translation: CASSSGLAGVIGELFF.

CDR3 amino acids: CSVERQGVAYEQYF. The CDR3 DNA sequence: TGCAGCGTTGAGCGCCAGGGGGTGGCCTACGAGCAGTACTTC. J is TRBJ2-7 and V is TRBV29-1, with TRBD1 identical over 7 bases. The junction had 7 bases not matched to a gene; V was cut back by 3 bases and J by 2 bases. The CDR3 extends over 14 amino acids. Germline lookup yields CDR1 SQVTM and CDR2 ANQGSEA.

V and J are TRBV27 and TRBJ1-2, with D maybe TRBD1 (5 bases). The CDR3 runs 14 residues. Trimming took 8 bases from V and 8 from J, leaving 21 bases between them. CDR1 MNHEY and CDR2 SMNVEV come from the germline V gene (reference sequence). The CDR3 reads CASRYLPGAGGYTF. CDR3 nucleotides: TGTGCCAGCCGATATCTCCCCGGGGCCGGAGGCTACACCTTC.

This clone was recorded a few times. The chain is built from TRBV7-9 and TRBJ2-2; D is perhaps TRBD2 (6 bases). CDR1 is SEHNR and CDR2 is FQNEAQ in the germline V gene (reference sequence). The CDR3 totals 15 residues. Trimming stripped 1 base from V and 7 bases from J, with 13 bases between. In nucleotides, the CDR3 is TGTGCCAGCAGCTTAGAGGTAGGGGAGGACGGGGAGCTGTTTTTT. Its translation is CASSLEVGEDGELFF.

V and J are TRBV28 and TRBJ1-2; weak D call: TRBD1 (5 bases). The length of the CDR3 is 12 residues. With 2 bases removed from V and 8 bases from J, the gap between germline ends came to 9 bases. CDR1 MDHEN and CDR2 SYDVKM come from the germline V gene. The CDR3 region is CASSLQGAGYTF. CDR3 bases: TGTGCCAGCAGTTTACAGGGTGCCGGCTACACCTTC.

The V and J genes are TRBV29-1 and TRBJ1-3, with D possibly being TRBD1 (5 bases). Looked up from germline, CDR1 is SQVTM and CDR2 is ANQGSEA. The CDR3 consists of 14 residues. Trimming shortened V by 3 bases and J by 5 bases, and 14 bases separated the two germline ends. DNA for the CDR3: TGCAGCGTTGAGACGCGGGGCAACCGAAACACCATATATTTT. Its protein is CSVETRGNRNTIYF.

This CDR3 reads CASSANEQFF. The CDR3 bases are TGTGCCAGCAGTGCTAATGAGCAGTTCTTC. The chain couples TRBV2 to TRBJ2-1; D not certain. Germline lookup yields CDR1 SNHLY and CDR2 FYNNEI. The V end was cut by 4 bases, the J end by 7 bases, with 2 bases between. The CDR3 spans 10 residues. The variable domain in full, completed from reference TRBV2 and TRBJ2-1, reads EPEVTQTPSHQVTQMGQEVILRCVPISNHLYFYWYRQILGQKVEFLVSFYNNEISEKSEIFDDQFSVERPDGSNFTLKIRSTKLEDSAMYFCASSANEQFFGPGTRLTVL.

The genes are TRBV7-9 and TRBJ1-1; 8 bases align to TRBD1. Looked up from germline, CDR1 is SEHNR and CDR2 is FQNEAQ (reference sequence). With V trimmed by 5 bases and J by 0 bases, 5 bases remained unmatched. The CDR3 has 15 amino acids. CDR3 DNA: TGTGCCAGCAGCCTGCTGGGACAGGTGAACACTGAAGCTTTCTTT. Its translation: CASSLLGQVNTEAFF.